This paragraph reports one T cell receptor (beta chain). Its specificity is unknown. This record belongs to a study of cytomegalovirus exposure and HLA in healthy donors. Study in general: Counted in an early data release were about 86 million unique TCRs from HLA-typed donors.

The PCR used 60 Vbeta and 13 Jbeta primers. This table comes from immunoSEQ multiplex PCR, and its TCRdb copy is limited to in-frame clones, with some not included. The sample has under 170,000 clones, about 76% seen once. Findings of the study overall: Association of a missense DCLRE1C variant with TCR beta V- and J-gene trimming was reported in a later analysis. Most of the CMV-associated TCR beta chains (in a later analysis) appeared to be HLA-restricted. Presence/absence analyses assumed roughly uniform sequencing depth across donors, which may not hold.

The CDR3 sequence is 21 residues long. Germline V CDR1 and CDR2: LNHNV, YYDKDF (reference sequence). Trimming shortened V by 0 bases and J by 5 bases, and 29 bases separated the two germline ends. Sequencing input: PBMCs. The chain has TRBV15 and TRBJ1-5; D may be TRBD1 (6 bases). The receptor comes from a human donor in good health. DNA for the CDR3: TGTGCCACCAGCAGAGAAGTTGCGTCCCTTCAGGGGATAAGTTGGGATCAGCCCCAGCATTTT. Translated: CATSREVASLQGISWDQPQHF.